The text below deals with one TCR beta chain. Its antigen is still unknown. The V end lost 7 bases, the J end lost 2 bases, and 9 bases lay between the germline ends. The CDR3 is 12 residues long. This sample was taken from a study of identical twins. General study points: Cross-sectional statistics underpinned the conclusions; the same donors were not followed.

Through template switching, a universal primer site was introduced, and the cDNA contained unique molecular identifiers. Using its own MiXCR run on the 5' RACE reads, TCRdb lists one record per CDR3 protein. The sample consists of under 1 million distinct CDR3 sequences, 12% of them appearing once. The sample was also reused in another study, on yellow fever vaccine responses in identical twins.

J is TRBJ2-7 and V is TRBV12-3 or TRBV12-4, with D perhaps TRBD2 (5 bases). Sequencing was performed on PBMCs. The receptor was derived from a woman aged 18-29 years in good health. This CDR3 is CASTFGTYEQYF. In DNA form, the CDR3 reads TGTGCCAGCACCTTCGGGACCTACGAGCAGTACTTC.